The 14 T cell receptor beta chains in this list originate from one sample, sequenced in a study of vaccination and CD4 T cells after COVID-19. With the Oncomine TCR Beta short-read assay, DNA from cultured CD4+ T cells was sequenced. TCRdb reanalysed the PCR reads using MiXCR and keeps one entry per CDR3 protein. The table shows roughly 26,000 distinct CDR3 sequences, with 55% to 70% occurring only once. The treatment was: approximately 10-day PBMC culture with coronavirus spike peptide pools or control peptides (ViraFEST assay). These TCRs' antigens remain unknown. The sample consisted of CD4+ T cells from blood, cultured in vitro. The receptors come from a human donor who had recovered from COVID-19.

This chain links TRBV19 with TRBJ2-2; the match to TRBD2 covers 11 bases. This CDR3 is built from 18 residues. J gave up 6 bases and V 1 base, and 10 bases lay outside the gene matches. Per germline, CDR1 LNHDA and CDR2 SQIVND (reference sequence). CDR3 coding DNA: TGTGCCAGTAGTATAGTCGGTAGCGGGAGGGCCAGAGCCGGGGAGCTGTTTTTT. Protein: CASSIVGSGRARAGELFF.

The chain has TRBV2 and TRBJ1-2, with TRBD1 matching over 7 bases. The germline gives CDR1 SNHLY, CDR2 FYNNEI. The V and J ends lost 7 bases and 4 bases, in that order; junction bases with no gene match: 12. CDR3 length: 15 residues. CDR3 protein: CASTRTGSLVYGYTF. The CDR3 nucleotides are TGTGCCAGCACCCGGACAGGCAGCCTCGTCTATGGCTACACCTTC.

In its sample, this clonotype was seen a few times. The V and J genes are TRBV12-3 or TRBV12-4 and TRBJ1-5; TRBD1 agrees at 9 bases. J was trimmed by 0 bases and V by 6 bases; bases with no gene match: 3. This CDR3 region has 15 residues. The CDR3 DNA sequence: TGTGCCAGCAGCCCGACAGGGGGTAGCAATCAGCCCCAGCATTTT. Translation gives CASSPTGGSNQPQHF.

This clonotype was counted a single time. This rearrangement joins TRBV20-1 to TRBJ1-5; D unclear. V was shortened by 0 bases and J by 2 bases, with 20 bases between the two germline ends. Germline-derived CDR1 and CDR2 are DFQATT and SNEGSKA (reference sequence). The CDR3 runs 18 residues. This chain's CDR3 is CSARDALRQRLGNQPQHF. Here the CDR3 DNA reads TGCAGTGCTAGAGATGCCCTCCGACAACGCCTTGGCAATCAGCCCCAGCATTTT.

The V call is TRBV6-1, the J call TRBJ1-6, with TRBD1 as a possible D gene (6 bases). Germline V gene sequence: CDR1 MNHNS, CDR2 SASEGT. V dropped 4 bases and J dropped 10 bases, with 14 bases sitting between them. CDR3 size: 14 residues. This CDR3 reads CASSGRGSGSPLHF. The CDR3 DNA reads TGTGCCAGCAGTGGCAGGGGTAGTGGGTCACCCCTCCACTTT.

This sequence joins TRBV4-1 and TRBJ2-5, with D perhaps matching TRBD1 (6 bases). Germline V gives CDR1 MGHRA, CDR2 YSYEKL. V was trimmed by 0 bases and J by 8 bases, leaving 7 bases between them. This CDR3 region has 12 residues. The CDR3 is CASSQEGGTQYF. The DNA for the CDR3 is TGCGCCAGCAGCCAAGAAGGGGGTACCCAGTACTTC.

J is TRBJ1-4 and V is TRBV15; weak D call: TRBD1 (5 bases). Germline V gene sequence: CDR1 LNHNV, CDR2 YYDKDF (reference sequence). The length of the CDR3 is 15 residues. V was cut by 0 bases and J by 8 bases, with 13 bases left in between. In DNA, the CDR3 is TGTGCCACCAGCAGAGATCGAGGGGTCAGGGAAAAACTGTTTTTT. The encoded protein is CATSRDRGVREKLFF.

The CDR3 spells CASSYSNQPQHF. The CDR3 DNA sequence: TGTGCCAGCAGTTATAGCAATCAGCCCCAGCATTTT. The chain is built from TRBV12-3 or TRBV12-4 and TRBJ1-5; D is unclear. CDR3 length: 12 amino acids. With 4 bases removed from V and 0 bases from J, the gap between germline ends came to 1 base.

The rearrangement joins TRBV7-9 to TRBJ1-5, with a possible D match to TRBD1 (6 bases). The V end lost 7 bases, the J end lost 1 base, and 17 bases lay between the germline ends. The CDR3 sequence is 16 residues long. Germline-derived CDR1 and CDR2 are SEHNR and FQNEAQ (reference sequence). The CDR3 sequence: CASTTEQGRSNQPQHF. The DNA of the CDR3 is TGTGCCAGCACCACCGAACAGGGAAGAAGCAATCAGCCCCAGCATTTT. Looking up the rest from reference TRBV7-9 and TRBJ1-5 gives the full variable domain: DTGVSQNPRHKITKRGQNVTFRCDPISEHNRLYWYRQTLGQGPEFLTYFQNEAQLEKSRLLSDRFSAERPKGSFSTLEIQRTEQGDSAMYLCASTTEQGRSNQPQHFGDGTRLSIL.

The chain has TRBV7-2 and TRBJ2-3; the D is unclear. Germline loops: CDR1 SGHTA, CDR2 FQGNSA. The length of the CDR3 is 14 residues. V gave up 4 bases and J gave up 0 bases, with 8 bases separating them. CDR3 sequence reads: CASSSGPSTDTQYF. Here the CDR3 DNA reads TGTGCCAGCAGCTCCGGACCCAGCACAGATACGCAGTATTTT.

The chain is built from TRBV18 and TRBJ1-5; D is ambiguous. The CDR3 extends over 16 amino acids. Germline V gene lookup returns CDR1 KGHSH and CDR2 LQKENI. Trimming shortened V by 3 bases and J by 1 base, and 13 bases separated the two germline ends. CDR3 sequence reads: CASSPQMGGSNQPQHF. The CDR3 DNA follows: TGTGCCAGCTCACCTCAAATGGGAGGGAGCAATCAGCCCCAGCATTTT. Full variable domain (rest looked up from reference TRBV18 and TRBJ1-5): NAGVMQNPRHLVRRRGQEARLRCSPMKGHSHVYWYRQLPEEGLKFMVYLQKENIIDESGMPKERFSAEFPKEGPSILRIQQVVRGDSAAYFCASSPQMGGSNQPQHFGDGTRLSIL.

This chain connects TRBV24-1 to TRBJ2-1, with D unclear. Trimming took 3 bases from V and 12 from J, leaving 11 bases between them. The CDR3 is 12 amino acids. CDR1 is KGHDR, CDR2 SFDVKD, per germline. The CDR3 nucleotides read TGTGCCACCAGTGATATCGGTGGTTGGCAGTTCTTC. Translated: CATSDIGGWQFF.

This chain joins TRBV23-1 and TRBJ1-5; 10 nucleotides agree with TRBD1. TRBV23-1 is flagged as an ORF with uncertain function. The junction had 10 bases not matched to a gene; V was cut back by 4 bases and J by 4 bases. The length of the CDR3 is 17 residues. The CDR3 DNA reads TGCGCCAGCAGTCGGGGGGACAGGGGAATGGGAAATCAGCCCCAGCATTTT. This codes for CASSRGDRGMGNQPQHF.

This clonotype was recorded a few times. The DNA for the CDR3 is TGTGCCAGCAGTTACAGAGTGAACACTGAAGCTTTCTTT. Translating it yields CASSYRVNTEAFF. This rearrangement joins TRBV6-2 or TRBV6-3 to TRBJ1-1; no definite D call. Germline V gives CDR1 MNHEY, CDR2 SVGEGT. Trimming took 2 bases from V and 0 from J, leaving 4 bases between them. The CDR3 runs 13 residues.